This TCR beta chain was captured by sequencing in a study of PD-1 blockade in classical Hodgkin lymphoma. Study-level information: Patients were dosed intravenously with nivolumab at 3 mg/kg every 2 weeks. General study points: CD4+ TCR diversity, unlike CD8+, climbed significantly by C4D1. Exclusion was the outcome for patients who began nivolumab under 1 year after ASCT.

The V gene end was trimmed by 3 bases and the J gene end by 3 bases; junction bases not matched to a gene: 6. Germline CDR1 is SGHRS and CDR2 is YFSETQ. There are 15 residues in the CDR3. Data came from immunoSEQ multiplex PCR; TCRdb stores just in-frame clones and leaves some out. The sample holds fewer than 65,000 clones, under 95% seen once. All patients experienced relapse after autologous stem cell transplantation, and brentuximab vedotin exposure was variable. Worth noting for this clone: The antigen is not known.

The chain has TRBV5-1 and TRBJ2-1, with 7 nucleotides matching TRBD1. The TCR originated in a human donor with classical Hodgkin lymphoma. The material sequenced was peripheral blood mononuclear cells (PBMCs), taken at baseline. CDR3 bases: TGCGCCAGCAGCTCGCTCCAGGGGGTCTACAATGAGCAGTTCTTC. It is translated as CASSSLQGVYNEQFF.